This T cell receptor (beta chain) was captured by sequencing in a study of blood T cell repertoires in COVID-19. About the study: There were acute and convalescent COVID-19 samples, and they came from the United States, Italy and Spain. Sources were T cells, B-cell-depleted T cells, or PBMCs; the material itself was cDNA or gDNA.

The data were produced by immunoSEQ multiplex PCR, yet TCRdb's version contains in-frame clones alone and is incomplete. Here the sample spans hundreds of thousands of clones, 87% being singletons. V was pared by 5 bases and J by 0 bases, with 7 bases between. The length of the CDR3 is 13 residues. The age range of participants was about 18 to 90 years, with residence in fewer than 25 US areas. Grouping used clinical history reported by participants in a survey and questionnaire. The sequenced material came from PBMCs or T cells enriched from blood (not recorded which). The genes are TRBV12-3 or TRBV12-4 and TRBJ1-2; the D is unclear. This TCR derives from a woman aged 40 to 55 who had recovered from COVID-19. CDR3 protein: CASSPPSNYGYTF. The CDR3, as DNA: TGTGCCAGCAGTCCCCCCTCTAACTATGGCTACACCTTC.